This entry is about one T cell receptor beta chain. V lost 4 bases and J 3 bases, leaving 23 bases between the germline ends. CDR1 SGHDT and CDR2 YYEEEE come from the germline V gene. The CDR3 extends over 17 amino acids. The record originates from a study of blood T cell repertoires in COVID-19. At the level of the study: The study drew acute and convalescent COVID-19 samples from the United States, Italy and Spain. T cells, B-cell-depleted T cells, or PBMCs supplied cDNA or gDNA.

In the original analysis: How many nucleated cells were present was estimated from reference gene primer amplification. Clones were read by immunoSEQ multiplex PCR, and TCRdb kept only the in-frame ones, dropping some. V, J and clone size reflect that table, while D and trimming were determined from the DNA. The sample holds around 100,000 clones, approximately 92% seen once. The Seattle site enrolled patients during active infection and followed them longitudinally. The sequencing sample was made of peripheral blood. This TCR was recovered from a woman between 45 and 60 years old with COVID-19, enrolled during active disease. V usage is TRBV5-6 and J usage is TRBJ2-7; a weak D match, TRBD2 (6 bases). The CDR3: CASSRRGQQVPFYEQYV. The CDR3 DNA is TGTGCCAGCAGCCGGAGGGGCCAGCAAGTTCCCTTCTACGAGCAGTACGTC.